The rows below give T cell receptor beta chains drawn from one sample of a study of patients and donors after allogeneic stem cell transplantation. Via MiXCR, TCRdb re-called the RT-PCR reads, giving one row per CDR3 protein. The table lists about 150,000 distinct CDR3 sequences, over 30% of them singletons. The source material was blood, either unsorted or a sorted T cell fraction (not recorded which). The receptors originated from a human donor who was either an allogeneic HSCT recipient or a stem cell or donor lymphocyte infusion donor (not recorded which). It is not recorded whose cells these are; they may come from a transplant donor. The CDR3 runs from the conserved cysteine through the conserved F or W. Each record gives: CDR3 protein, V gene.

CASQEGQGSSPLHF	TRBV6-6
CATSRDGDSGNTIYF	TRBV15
CASSQDVRAQFF	TRBV4-1
CASSLHQGGGNEKLFF	TRBV7-2
CASSLAIPPGNTIYF	TRBV11-2
CASSLGNARGGYTF	TRBV7-2
CASSLQAGSYTGELFF	TRBV5-1
CASREDRGHNTEAFF	TRBV12-3/TRBV12-4
CASSSGTGYYEQFF	TRBV28
CASSDTPGNTIYF	TRBV25-1
CAAGGGRTDTQYF	TRBV10-3
CASTKGGPGKDEQFF	TRBV6-5
CASSSGAHTEAFF	TRBV5-1
CASSWDRGKGSHQPQHF	TRBV7-9
CATTRGVQETQYF	TRBV15
CSVVATNTGELFF	TRBV20-1
CASSPWDRASEAFF	TRBV7-9
CSASPTPNYGYTF	TRBV20-1
CSARSGTSGDRYSYEQYF	TRBV20-1
CASSAQGETEAFF	TRBV9
CAISEPGEETQYF	TRBV10-3
CASSSGRQYF	TRBV5-1
CASSLEAGEGYGYTF	TRBV7-2
CASSAGVQYF	TRBV12-3/TRBV12-4
CASSQRGRAHQPQHF	TRBV18
CASSVDGRGNTEAFF	TRBV9
CASSPGGVFYEQYF	TRBV13
CASSASTGHATNEKLFF	TRBV28
CASSKTGINQPQHF	TRBV27
CASSRDSGQPQHF	TRBV6-4
CSARDGAPRPDTQYF	TRBV20-1
CSASTWSTEAFF	TRBV20-1
CASSLGQKGEKLFF	TRBV12-3/TRBV12-4
CASSPFAGTSPLHF	TRBV18
CASSPDRFNTEAFF	TRBV5-1
CASSLGSVANTEAFF	TRBV12-3/TRBV12-4
CASSLRRGSAGTQYF	TRBV7-8
CASSLVQDEQFF	TRBV11-2
CASSQKGNTEAFF	TRBV18